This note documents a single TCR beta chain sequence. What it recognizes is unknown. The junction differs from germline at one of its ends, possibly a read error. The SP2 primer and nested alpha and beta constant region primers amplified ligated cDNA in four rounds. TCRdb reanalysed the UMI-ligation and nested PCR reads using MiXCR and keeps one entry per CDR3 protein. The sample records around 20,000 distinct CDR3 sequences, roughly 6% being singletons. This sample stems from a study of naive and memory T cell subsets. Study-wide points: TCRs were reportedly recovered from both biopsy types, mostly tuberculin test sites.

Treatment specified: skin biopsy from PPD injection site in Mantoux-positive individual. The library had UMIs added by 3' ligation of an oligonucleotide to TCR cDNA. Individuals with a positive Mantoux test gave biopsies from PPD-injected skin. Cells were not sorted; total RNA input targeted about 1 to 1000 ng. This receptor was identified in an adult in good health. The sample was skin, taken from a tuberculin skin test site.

The CDR3 is CARSFGGKNYGYTF. CDR3 bases: TGTGCCAGAAGTTTTGGGGGCAAGAACTATGGCTACACCTTC. This chain connects TRBV12-3 or TRBV12-4 to TRBJ1-2; perhaps TRBD1 as D (6 bases). This CDR3 spans 14 amino acids.